This T cell receptor (beta chain) emerged from a study of blood T cell repertoires in COVID-19. Seattle cases were enrolled at active infection and followed longitudinally. Using immunoSEQ multiplex PCR, the repertoire was profiled, and TCRdb retains in-frame clones only, with some absent. The sample lists roughly 110,000 clones, less than 80% seen once, with more than 5% in the top ten. This TCR came from a man older than 75 with COVID-19, enrolled during active disease. Source material: peripheral blood.

CDR3 in amino acids: CASSRWTSGRGTDTQYF. DNA for the CDR3: TGTGCCAGCAGCCGGTGGACTAGCGGGAGAGGTACAGATACGCAGTATTTT. The chain joins TRBV14 to TRBJ2-3; 13 bases fit TRBD2. V shed 4 bases and J 3 bases; nucleotides not matched to a gene: 7. This CDR3 is built from 17 residues. CDR1 and CDR2 (germline): SGHDN, FVKESK.